The sequence of this T cell receptor (beta chain) was determined in a study of identical twins. TCRdb reprocessed the 5' RACE reads via MiXCR and lists one record per CDR3 protein. The repertoire has 690,000 or so distinct CDR3 sequences, approximately 9% of them found once; the top ten carry roughly 0.9%. V lost 4 bases and J 8 bases, leaving 17 bases between the germline ends. CDR3 size: 15 residues. In germline, CDR1 is SEHNR, CDR2 FQNEAQ (reference sequence). This clonotype was observed a handful of times. The data also belong to a second study, concerning yellow fever vaccine responses in identical twins.

The sequence was collected from a woman younger than 35 in good health. The sample was PBMCs. The chain combines TRBV7-9 with TRBJ2-2; D is possibly TRBD1 or TRBD2 (5 bases each). CDR3 protein: CASSSPGRMEGELFF. The CDR3 DNA reads TGTGCCAGCAGCTCGCCGGGGCGGATGGAGGGGGAGCTGTTTTTT.